This T cell receptor beta chain was captured by sequencing in a study of T cells expressing NK-cell markers. Study findings and constraints: One observes that, in a few donors, these clonotypes were also the leading ones within the CD3+CD56-NKG2C+ fraction.

Reanalyzing the 5' RACE reads, TCRdb keeps one entry per CDR3 protein, without DNA. The ten top clones account for under 7.5%, within a sample of 440,000 or so distinct CDR3 sequences. Notes on this clonotype: What it binds is unknown.

The CDR3 covers 16 residues. Germline CDR1 reads DFQATT; CDR2 reads SNEGSKA (reference sequence). Sample: blood T cells: a sorted CD56 or NKG2C T cell subset, CD4+ or CD8+ T cells, or bulk PBMC T cells (not recorded which). The sequence derives from a woman between 18 and 70 years old in good health. The rearrangement joins TRBV20-1 to TRBJ2-1; with no DNA, the TCRdb D assignment of TRBD2 cannot be verified. The CDR3 region is CSAQSLPGTRINEQFF.